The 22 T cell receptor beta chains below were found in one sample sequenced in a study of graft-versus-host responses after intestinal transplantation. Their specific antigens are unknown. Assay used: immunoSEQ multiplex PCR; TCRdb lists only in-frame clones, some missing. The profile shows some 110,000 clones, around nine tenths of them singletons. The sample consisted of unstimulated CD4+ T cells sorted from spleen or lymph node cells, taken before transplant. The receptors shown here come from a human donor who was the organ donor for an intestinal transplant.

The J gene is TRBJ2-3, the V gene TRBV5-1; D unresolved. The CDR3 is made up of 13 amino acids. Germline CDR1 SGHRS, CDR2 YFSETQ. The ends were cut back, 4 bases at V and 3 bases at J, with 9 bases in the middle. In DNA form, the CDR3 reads TGCGCCAGCAGCCCATTGCTAACAGATACGCAGTATTTT. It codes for CASSPLLTDTQYF.

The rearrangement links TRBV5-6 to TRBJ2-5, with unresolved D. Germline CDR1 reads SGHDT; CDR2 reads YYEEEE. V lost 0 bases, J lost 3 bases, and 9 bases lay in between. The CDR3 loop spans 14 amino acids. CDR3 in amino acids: CASSLVWAEETQYF. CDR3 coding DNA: TGTGCCAGCAGCTTGGTATGGGCGGAAGAGACCCAGTACTTC.

The CDR3 DNA is TGTGCCATCGGCGGAGAGACCCAGTACTTC. Protein sequence: CAIGGETQYF. This chain connects TRBV10-3 to TRBJ2-5, with D unclear. Trimming pared 8 bases from V and 4 bases from J, leaving 5 bases between. The CDR3 length is 10 residues. Germline V CDR1 and CDR2: ENHRY, SYGVKD.

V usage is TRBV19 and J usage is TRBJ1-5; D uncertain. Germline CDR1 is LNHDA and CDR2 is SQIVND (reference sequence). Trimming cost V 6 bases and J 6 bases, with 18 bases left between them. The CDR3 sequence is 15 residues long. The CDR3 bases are TGTGCCAGTAGACCCTTTAGAGAGCTTGCTCAGCCCCAGCATTTT. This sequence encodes CASRPFRELAQPQHF. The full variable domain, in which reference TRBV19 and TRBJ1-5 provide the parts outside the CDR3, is DGGITQSPKYLFRKEGQNVTLSCEQNLNHDAMYWYRQDPGQGLRLIYYSQIVNDFQKGDIAEGYSVSREKKESFPLTVTSAQKNPTAFYLCASRPFRELAQPQHFGDGTRLSIL.

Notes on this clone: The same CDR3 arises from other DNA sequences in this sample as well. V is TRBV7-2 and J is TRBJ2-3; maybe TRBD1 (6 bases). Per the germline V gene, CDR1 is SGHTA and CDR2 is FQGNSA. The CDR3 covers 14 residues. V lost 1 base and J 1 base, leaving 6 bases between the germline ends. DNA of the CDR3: TGTGCCAGCAGCTTAGGGGGGCGCACAGATACGCAGTATTTT. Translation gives CASSLGGRTDTQYF.

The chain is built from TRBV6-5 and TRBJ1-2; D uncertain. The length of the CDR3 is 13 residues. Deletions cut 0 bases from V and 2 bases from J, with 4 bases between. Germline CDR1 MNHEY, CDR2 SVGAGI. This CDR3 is CASSYSSNYGYTF. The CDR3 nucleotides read TGTGCCAGCAGTTACTCGTCGAACTATGGCTACACCTTC.

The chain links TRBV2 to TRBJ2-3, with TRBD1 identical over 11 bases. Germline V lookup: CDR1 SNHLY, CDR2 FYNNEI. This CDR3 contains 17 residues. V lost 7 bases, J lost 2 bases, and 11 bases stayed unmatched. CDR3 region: CASKRTGGAENTDTQYF. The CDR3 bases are TGTGCCAGCAAGAGGACAGGGGGCGCCGAGAACACAGATACGCAGTATTTT.

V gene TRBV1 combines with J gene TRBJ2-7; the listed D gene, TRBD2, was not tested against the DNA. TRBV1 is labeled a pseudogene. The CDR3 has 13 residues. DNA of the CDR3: TGCACCAGCAGCCCCCGAACGGGTTACGAGCAGTACTTC. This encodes CTSSPRTGYEQYF.

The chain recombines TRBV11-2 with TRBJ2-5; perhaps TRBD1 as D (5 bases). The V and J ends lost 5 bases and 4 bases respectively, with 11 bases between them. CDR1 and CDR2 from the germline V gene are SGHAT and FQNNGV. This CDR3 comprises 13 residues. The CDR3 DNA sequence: TGTGCCAGCAGCAAGGAAGGGGTAGAGACCCAGTACTTC. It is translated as CASSKEGVETQYF.

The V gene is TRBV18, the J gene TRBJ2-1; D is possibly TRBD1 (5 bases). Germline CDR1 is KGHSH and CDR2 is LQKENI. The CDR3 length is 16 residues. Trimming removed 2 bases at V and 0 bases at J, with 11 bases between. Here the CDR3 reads CASSPVVGLSYNEQFF. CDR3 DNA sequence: TGTGCCAGCTCACCAGTAGTGGGGCTCTCCTACAATGAGCAGTTCTTC.

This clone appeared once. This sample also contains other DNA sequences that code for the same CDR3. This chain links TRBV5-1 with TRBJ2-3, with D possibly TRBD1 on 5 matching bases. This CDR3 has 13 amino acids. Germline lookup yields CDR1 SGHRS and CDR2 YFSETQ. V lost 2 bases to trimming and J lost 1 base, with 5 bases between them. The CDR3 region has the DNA TGCGCCAGCAGCTTAGGGGGCACAGATACGCAGTATTTT. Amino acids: CASSLGGTDTQYF.

CDR3 in amino acids: CASSLTQMGEQFF. Written as DNA, the CDR3 is TGTGCCAGCAGCTTAACACAGATGGGTGAGCAGTTCTTC. This chain joins TRBV7-9 and TRBJ2-1; no reliable D call. Per germline, CDR1 SEHNR and CDR2 FQNEAQ (reference sequence). Trimming took 2 bases from V and 9 from J, leaving 11 bases between them. The CDR3 has 13 amino acids.

CDR3 loop: CSVGLSAGLTGELFF. CDR3 in DNA: TGCAGCGTTGGACTCTCGGCGGGCCTCACCGGGGAGCTGTTTTTT. This rearrangement joins TRBV29-1 to TRBJ2-2; D is perhaps TRBD2 (5 bases). Looked up from germline, CDR1 is SQVTM and CDR2 is ANQGSEA. Deletions cut 4 bases from V and 4 bases from J, with 16 bases between. The length of the CDR3 is 15 residues.

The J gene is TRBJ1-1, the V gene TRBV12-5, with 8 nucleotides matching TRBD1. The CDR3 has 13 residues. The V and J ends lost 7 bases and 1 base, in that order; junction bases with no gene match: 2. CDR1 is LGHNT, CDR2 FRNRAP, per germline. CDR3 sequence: CASDRGANTEAFF. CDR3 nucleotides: TGTGCTAGTGACAGGGGGGCGAACACTGAAGCTTTCTTT.

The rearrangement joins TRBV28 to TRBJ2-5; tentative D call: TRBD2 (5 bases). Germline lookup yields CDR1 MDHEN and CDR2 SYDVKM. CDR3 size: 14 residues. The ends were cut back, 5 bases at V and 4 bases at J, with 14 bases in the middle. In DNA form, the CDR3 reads TGTGCCAGCAGTGACGAGGGAGCAAGAGAGACCCAGTACTTC. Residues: CASSDEGARETQYF.

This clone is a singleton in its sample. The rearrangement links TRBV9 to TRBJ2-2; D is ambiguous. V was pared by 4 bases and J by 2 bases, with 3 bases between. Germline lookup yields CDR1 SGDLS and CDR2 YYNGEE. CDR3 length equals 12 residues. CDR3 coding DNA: TGTGCCAGCAGCCGAAACACCGGGGAGCTGTTTTTT. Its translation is CASSRNTGELFF.

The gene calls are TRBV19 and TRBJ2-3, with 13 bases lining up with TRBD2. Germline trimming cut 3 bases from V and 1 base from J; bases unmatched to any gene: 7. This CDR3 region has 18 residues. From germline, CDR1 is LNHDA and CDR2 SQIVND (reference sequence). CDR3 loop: CASSIVTSGRGGTDTQYF. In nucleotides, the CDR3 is TGTGCCAGTAGTATCGTCACTAGCGGGAGGGGGGGCACAGATACGCAGTATTTT.

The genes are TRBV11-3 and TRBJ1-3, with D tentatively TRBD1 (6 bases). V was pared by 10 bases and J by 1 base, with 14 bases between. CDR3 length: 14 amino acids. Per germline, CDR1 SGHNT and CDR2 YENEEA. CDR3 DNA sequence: TGTGCCACCTGGACAGTCCGATCTGGAAACACCATATATTTT. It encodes CATWTVRSGNTIYF.

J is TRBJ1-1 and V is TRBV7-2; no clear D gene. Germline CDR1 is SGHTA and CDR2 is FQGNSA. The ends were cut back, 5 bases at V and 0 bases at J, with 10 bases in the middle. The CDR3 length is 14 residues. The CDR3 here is CASSPRHLNTEAFF. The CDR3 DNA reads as TGTGCCAGCAGCCCCCGACACTTGAACACTGAAGCTTTCTTT.

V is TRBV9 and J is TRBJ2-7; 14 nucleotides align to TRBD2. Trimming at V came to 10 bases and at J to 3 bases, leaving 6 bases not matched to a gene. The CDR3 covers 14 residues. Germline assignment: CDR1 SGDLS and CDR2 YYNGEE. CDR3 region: CAGGGTSGGYEQYF. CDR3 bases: TGTGCCGGTGGAGGGACTAGCGGGGGCTACGAGCAGTACTTC.

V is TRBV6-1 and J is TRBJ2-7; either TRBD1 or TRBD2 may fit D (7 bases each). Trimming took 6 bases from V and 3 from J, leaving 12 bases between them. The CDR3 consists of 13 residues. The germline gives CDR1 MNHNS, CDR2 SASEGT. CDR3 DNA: TGTGCCAGCAGCCCCAGGGGGGGCTACGAGCAGTACTTC. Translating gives CASSPRGGYEQYF.

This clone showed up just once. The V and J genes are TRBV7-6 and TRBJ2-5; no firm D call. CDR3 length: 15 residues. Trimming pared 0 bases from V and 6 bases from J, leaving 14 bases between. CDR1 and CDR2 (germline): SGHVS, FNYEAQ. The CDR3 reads CASSLARLRGKTQYF. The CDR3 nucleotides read TGTGCCAGCAGCTTAGCTCGTCTCCGAGGAAAGACCCAGTACTTC.